This is a list of T cell receptor beta chains from one sample in a study of CD8+CD57+ T cells in acquired aplastic anemia. A single record per CDR3 protein comes from TCRdb applying MiXCR to the reads. The sample records 400,000 to 600,000 distinct CDR3 sequences, approximately 33% being singletons. What was sequenced was sorted CD4+, CD8+, or CD8+CD57+ T cells (not recorded which) from PBMCs. Receptors were obtained from a human donor with aplastic anemia. Each CDR3 is given with its conserved first and last residue. The D gene is left open where the match is weak. Clone size is given for some rows only: seen once, a few or many times, or a class if the clone is expanded.

>TRBV6-5|TRBD1|TRBJ1-4|15|.
TGTGCCAGCAGTTCTACAGGGGGCTTTGTTGAAAAACTGTTTTTT
CASSSTGGFVEKLFF
>TRBV3-1|.|TRBJ2-1|15|.
TGTGCCAGCAGCCTCCAAGATGGGGGATACAATGAGCAGTTCTTC
CASSLQDGGYNEQFF
>TRBV9|TRBD2|TRBJ2-2|15|.
TGTGCCAGCAGCGGACTAGCGGGGCCCGGGGGGGAGCTGTTTTTT
CASSGLAGPGGELFF
>TRBV25-1|.|TRBJ1-6|12|.
TGTGCCAGCAGCACTACCGCGGGGCCCCTCCACTTT
CASSTTAGPLHF
>TRBV20-1|.|TRBJ2-5|14|.
TGCAGTGCTACCAGCAGGGGCGGGGTAGAGACCCAGTACTTC
CSATSRGGVETQYF
>TRBV24-1|TRBD2|TRBJ2-3|14|many
TGTGCCACCAGTGATTTCACTAGCGGAGATACGCAGTATTTT
CATSDFTSGDTQYF
>TRBV19|TRBD2|TRBJ2-7|16|.
TGTGCCAGTAGTAGTAGGTGGGAGGGCCCTTCCTACGAGCAGTACTTC
CASSSRWEGPSYEQYF
>TRBV24-1|.|TRBJ1-5|14|many
TGTGCCACCAGTGATTCGCCGGGCAATCAGCCCCAGCATTTT
CATSDSPGNQPQHF
>TRBV11-1|.|TRBJ2-2|16|.
TGTGCCAGCAGCTCCCCGGACAGACTTTACACCGGGGAGCTGTTTTTT
CASSSPDRLYTGELFF
>TRBV15|TRBD1|TRBJ2-7|14|few
TGTGCCACCAGCGCACGGACAGGGGGCGACGAGCAGTACTTC
CATSARTGGDEQYF
>TRBV7-2|.|TRBJ1-3|15|.
TGTGCCAGCAGCTTTTCGGACGACTCTGGAAACACCATATATTTT
CASSFSDDSGNTIYF
>TRBV7-2|.|TRBJ1-5|14|many
TGTGCCAGCAGCTTCGGCCCTCACAATCAGCCCCAGCATTTT
CASSFGPHNQPQHF
>TRBV9|.|TRBJ1-1|14|few
TGTGCCAGCAGCCCACAGGGAAGGGTCACTGAAGCTTTCTTT
CASSPQGRVTEAFF
>TRBV20-1|.|TRBJ2-1|13|few
TGCAGTGCTAGAGATCCACTCGACAATGAGCAGTTCTTC
CSARDPLDNEQFF
>TRBV24-1|.|TRBJ1-2|12|.
TGTGCCACCGGTGATGACGACTATGGCTACACCTTC
CATGDDDYGYTF
>TRBV19|.|TRBJ1-1|12|.
TGTGCCAGTAGTCCACCGGGACCTGAAGCTTTCTTT
CASSPPGPEAFF
>TRBV2|.|TRBJ1-4|13|.
TGTGCCAGCAGCAGGACGGTTAATGAAAAACTGTTTTTT
CASSRTVNEKLFF
>TRBV20-1|TRBD1|TRBJ1-2|14|many
TGCAGTGCTAGACGGGACAGGGGACCCACTGGCTACACCTTC
CSARRDRGPTGYTF
>TRBV6-5|TRBD1|TRBJ1-1|15|few
TGTGCCAGCAGTTACTTGGAGGGACAGGGAACTGAAGCTTTCTTT
CASSYLEGQGTEAFF
>TRBV11-2|TRBD2|TRBJ2-7|14|few
TGTGCCAGCAGCTTAGTAGCGGGGAATTACGAGCAGTACTTC
CASSLVAGNYEQYF
>TRBV7-2|TRBD1|TRBJ1-1|13|many
TGTGCCAGCAGCTTAGGACAGGGGGGGAGCGCTTTCTTT
CASSLGQGGSAFF
>TRBV2|TRBD2|TRBJ2-3|17|.
TGTGCCAGCAGTGAAGCTTGGGGGGGAGTCGGCACAGATACGCAGTATTTT
CASSEAWGGVGTDTQYF
>TRBV12-3/TRBV12-4|.|TRBJ1-6|17|many
TGTGCCAGCAGCCTAACACAGGTTACCCTAGGGAATTCACCCCTCCACTTT
CASSLTQVTLGNSPLHF
>TRBV24-1|.|TRBJ1-5|12|many
TGTGCCACCAGTGTAGGCAATCAGCCCCAGCATTTT
CATSVGNQPQHF
>TRBV20-1|TRBD1|TRBJ1-4|16|.
TGCAGTGCTAGAGAAAGCCCGGGACAGGGACGGGAAAAACTGTTTTTT
CSARESPGQGREKLFF